The rows below give T cell receptor beta chains drawn from one sample of a study of blood T cell repertoires in COVID-19. This table comes from immunoSEQ multiplex PCR, and its TCRdb copy is limited to in-frame clones, with some not included. The sample records roughly 60,000 clones, approximately 78% being singletons. Input material: peripheral blood. The receptors shown here come from a man older than 75 with acute or convalescent COVID-19. Each CDR3 is given with its conserved first and last residue. The D gene is left open where the match is weak. A row's size may be missing; if present it is once, few, many or a size class.

D gene	clone size	J gene	V gene	CDR3 DNA	CDR3 protein
NA	many	TRBJ2-1	TRBV5-1	TGCGCCAGCAGCTTGGAGCTAGCGCTAAGGACTACTGAGCAGTTCTTC	CASSLELALRTTEQFF
NA	once	TRBJ1-2	TRBV6-6	TGTGCCAGCAGCCACGGGGAGCTAAACTATGGCTACACCTTC	CASSHGELNYGYTF
NA	NA	TRBJ1-2	TRBV6-5	TGTGCCAGCAGTTACTCAGGGGCTGGAGACTATGGCTACACCTTC	CASSYSGAGDYGYTF
NA	once	TRBJ1-2	TRBV7-9	TGTGCCAGCAGCCATCAGGGGACAAACTATGGCTACACCTTC	CASSHQGTNYGYTF
NA	few	TRBJ2-2	TRBV6-5	TGTGCCAGCAGCCGACAGACCGCCGGGGAGCTGTTTTTT	CASSRQTAGELFF
NA	NA	TRBJ2-5	TRBV6-5	TGTGCCAGCAGCCGAGGACAGATCCAAGAGACCCAGTACTTC	CASSRGQIQETQYF
TRBD1	NA	TRBJ1-5	TRBV19	TGTGCCAGTAGCGGCCCGGGACAGGGACCTGGTCAGCCCCAGCATTTT	CASSGPGQGPGQPQHF
TRBD1	NA	TRBJ2-5	TRBV5-1	TGCGCCAGCAGCCCCCGGGACAGGGGTCAAGAGACCCAGTACTTC	CASSPRDRGQETQYF
TRBD1	NA	TRBJ1-1	TRBV7-7	TGTGCTAGCAGCTCCCGTCCCGGGACAGGAATCGAACGGGAGAAAAACACTGAAGCTTTCTTT	CASSSRPGTGIEREKNTEAFF
TRBD1	once	TRBJ1-1	TRBV5-1	TGCGCCAGCAGCCCCGGGACAGGGGGCCTCATGAACACTGAAGCTTTCTTT	CASSPGTGGLMNTEAFF
NA	few	TRBJ1-1	TRBV3-1/TRBV3-2	TGTGCCAGCAGCTACGGACGTGGAGGCCCTGAAGCTTTCTTT	CASSYGRGGPEAFF
TRBD1	NA	TRBJ2-5	TRBV12-3/TRBV12-4	TGTGCCAGCAGTGGGACAGGGTTGCAGACCCAGTACTTC	CASSGTGLQTQYF
TRBD2	once	TRBJ2-5	TRBV7-3	TGTGCCAGCAGCCTAACCGGGACTAGCTTTGAGACCCAGTACTTC	CASSLTGTSFETQYF
NA	NA	TRBJ1-6	TRBV9	TGTGCCAGCAGCGTAGCGGCCGGGGTAGGTTCACCCCTCCACTTT	CASSVAAGVGSPLHF
NA	NA	TRBJ1-1	TRBV7-8	TGTGCCAGCAGCCCCGAAGGGGGTAGGGGCATCACTGAAGCTTTCTTT	CASSPEGGRGITEAFF
NA	NA	TRBJ1-3	TRBV7-2	TGTGCCAGCAGCTTAGCAGGGGCTGGAAACACCATATATTTT	CASSLAGAGNTIYF